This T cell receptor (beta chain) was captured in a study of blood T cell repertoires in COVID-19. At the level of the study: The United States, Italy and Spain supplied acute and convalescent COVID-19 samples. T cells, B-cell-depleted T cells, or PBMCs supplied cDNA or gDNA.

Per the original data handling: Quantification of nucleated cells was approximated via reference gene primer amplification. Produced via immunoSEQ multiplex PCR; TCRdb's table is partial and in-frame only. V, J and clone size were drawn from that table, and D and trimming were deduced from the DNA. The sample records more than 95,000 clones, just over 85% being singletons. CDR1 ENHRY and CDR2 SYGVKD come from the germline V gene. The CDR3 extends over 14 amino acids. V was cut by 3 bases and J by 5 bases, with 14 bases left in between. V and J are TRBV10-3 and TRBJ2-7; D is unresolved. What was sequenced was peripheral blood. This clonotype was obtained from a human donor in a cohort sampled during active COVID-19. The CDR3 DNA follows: TGTGCCATCAGTGAATCGGTAAGCACGCACGAGCAGTACTTC. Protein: CAISESVSTHEQYF.